This TCR beta chain is from a study of cytomegalovirus exposure and HLA in healthy donors. On the study more broadly: Genotyping showed roughly 76% of roughly 400 donors falling in the Caucasian-associated ancestry cluster.

Amplification used 60 Vbeta primers and 13 Jbeta primers. Under the authors' procedure: Tens of millions of unique TCR beta chains, 10 million to 14 million shared, were counted in a later analysis. The method was immunoSEQ multiplex PCR; TCRdb's version includes in-frame clones alone and lacks a portion of them. V and J calls and clone size come straight from that table; D and trimming were deduced from the DNA. The sample shows fewer than 120,000 clones, more than 65% of them seen only once. General observations from the study: Apart from CMV serostatus, no immune exposure information was available. An apparent linkage of common viral pathogens to several of the most significant clusters emerged in a later analysis.

The trim removed 3 bases at V and 5 bases at J, leaving 9 bases unmatched. Germline V lookup: CDR1 SGHNT, CDR2 YYREEE (reference sequence). CDR3 length equals 16 residues. As regards this clone: Its antigen remains unknown.

V and J are TRBV5-4 and TRBJ2-7; 12 bases line up with TRBD1. The TCR sequence derives from a man between 25 and 39 years old in good health and CMV-seropositive. The sequencing input was PBMCs. The CDR3 sequence: CASSWDRGRSVHEQYF. In nucleotides, the CDR3 is TGTGCCAGCAGCTGGGACAGGGGGCGTTCTGTTCACGAGCAGTACTTC.